This TCR beta chain was sequenced for a study of monozygotic twins with cystic fibrosis. Sequenced by immunoSEQ multiplex PCR; TCRdb stores in-frame clones only, minus some. The sample carries over 25,000 clones, under 95% recorded once. What was sequenced was blood. The sequence was collected from a girl aged 2 to 10 with cystic fibrosis.

The CDR3 sequence is CASSVVPDSYEQYF. The CDR3 region has the DNA TGTGCCAGCAGCGTAGTCCCGGATTCCTACGAGCAGTACTTC. V gene TRBV9 combines with J gene TRBJ2-7, with D unresolved. Trimming took 0 bases from V and 1 from J, leaving 8 bases between them. The length of the CDR3 is 14 residues. The germline CDR1 and CDR2 sequences are SGDLS and YYNGEE. Based on the CDR3 plus reference TRBV9 and TRBJ2-7, the full variable domain is DSGVTQTPKHLITATGQRVTLRCSPRSGDLSVYWYQQSLDQGLQFLIQYYNGEERAKGNILERFSAQQFPDLHSELNLSSLELGDSALYFCASSVVPDSYEQYFGPGTRLTVT.